Listed below are T cell receptor beta chains from one sample, sequenced in a study of regulatory T cells in long-lasting Graves disease. Each CDR3 protein is one row after TCRdb ran MiXCR on the multiplex PCR reads. This sample has about 430,000 distinct CDR3 sequences; 15% occur once, and the top ten carry approximately 8%. These data also formed part of another study, on T cells in Graves' hyperthyroidism and ophthalmopathy.

Sequencing used peripheral blood mononuclear cells (PBMCs), obtained at new diagnosis, from a patient treated with antithyroid drugs. These receptors came from a middle-aged woman with Graves disease. CDR3s include the opening cysteine and the closing phenylalanine or tryptophan. The order of the fields is J gene, V gene, CDR3 protein.

J gene: TRBJ2-5
V gene: TRBV5-1
CDR3 protein: CASSLQWTSGDQRQETQYF

J gene: TRBJ2-1
V gene: TRBV3-1
CDR3 protein: CASSQDRGTSGRNEQFF

J gene: TRBJ1-2
V gene: TRBV30
CDR3 protein: CAWSQESSNYGYTF

J gene: TRBJ2-1
V gene: TRBV6-1
CDR3 protein: CASLRGGGAEEQFF

J gene: TRBJ1-2
V gene: TRBV7-8
CDR3 protein: CASSLNSTPRDYGYTF

J gene: TRBJ2-1
V gene: TRBV19
CDR3 protein: CASSILSSGGYNEQFF

J gene: TRBJ2-7
V gene: TRBV30
CDR3 protein: CAWSVYREPYEQYF

J gene: TRBJ1-2
V gene: TRBV12-3/TRBV12-4
CDR3 protein: CASSLGQGLYYGYTF

J gene: TRBJ2-5
V gene: TRBV12-3/TRBV12-4
CDR3 protein: CASSLASGRAEETQYF

J gene: TRBJ2-7
V gene: TRBV27
CDR3 protein: CASRYPGQLVYEQYF

J gene: TRBJ2-1
V gene: TRBV20-1
CDR3 protein: CSASGLAGARGYNEQFF

J gene: TRBJ2-1
V gene: TRBV12-3/TRBV12-4
CDR3 protein: CASRRTSSSYNEQFF

J gene: TRBJ2-3
V gene: TRBV4-3
CDR3 protein: CASSQGLGDTDTQYF

J gene: TRBJ1-2
V gene: TRBV7-2
CDR3 protein: CASSLDSYGYTF

J gene: TRBJ2-2
V gene: TRBV20-1
CDR3 protein: CSARDPTVGTDTGELFF

J gene: TRBJ2-7
V gene: TRBV25-1
CDR3 protein: CASSEGHGFYEQYF

J gene: TRBJ2-2
V gene: TRBV5-1
CDR3 protein: CASSLVRLAGAGELFF

J gene: TRBJ2-7
V gene: TRBV20-1
CDR3 protein: CSASGTESYEQYF